Listed here are 20 T cell receptor beta chains from one sample, sequenced in a study of CD8+ T cells in alopecia areata. cDNA reverse transcribed from extracted RNA served as the sequencing template. Assay used: immunoSEQ multiplex PCR; TCRdb lists only in-frame clones, some missing. This sample has 150,000 to 200,000 clones, with around three fifths found just once. The treatment: oral pan-JAK inhibitor, 5-10 mg twice daily. Sample: CD4+ T cells sorted from blood, taken at week 24, from a patient treated with tofacitinib. Receptor source: a human donor with alopecia areata.

The chain carries TRBV29-1 and TRBJ1-2; TRBD1 aligns across 10 bases. The germline V gene encodes CDR1 SQVTM and CDR2 ANQGSEA. The length of the CDR3 is 12 residues. The DNA for the CDR3 is TGCACCACCGGGACAGGGGACTATGGCTACACCTTC. Translating gives CTTGTGDYGYTF. Drawing the rest from reference TRBV29-1 and TRBJ1-2, the complete variable domain is SAVISQKPSRDICQRGTSLTIQCQVDSQVTMMFWYRQQPGQSLTLIATANQGSEATYESGFVIDKFPISRPNLTFSTLTVSNMSPEDSSIYLCTTGTGDYGYTFGSGTRLTVV.

The genes are TRBV29-1 and TRBJ2-1, with TRBD2 matching 7 bases. This CDR3 contains 15 residues. With 0 bases clipped from V and 9 bases from J, the junction kept 11 bases outside the gene matches. Germline V gene lookup returns CDR1 SQVTM and CDR2 ANQGSEA. CDR3 sequence reads: CSVEETGLVKGEQFF. CDR3 in DNA: TGCAGCGTTGAAGAAACTGGACTAGTCAAGGGTGAGCAGTTCTTC.

To note about this clone: Within the sample, other DNA sequences also encode this same CDR3. The chain joins TRBV29-1 to TRBJ2-5; D gene uncertain. CDR3 length equals 12 residues. Germline V gene sequence: CDR1 SQVTM, CDR2 ANQGSEA. V was trimmed by 1 base and J by 2 bases, leaving 5 bases between them. CDR3 nucleotide sequence: TGCAGCGTTGAAGGGCAGCAAGAGACCCAGTACTTC. It yields the protein CSVEGQQETQYF.

The chain links TRBV29-1 to TRBJ2-5, with D perhaps matching TRBD2 (5 bases). The CDR3 is made up of 12 amino acids. Trimming removed 4 bases at V and 5 bases at J, with 11 bases between. The germline V gene has CDR1 SQVTM and CDR2 ANQGSEA. The DNA for the CDR3 is TGCAGCGTTGGTCTCGGGGTGGAGACCCAGTACTTC. Its translation is CSVGLGVETQYF.

The rearrangement joins TRBV2 to TRBJ1-6; weak D call: TRBD1 (5 bases). V lost 8 bases to trimming and J lost 14 bases, with 22 bases between them. Germline assignment: CDR1 SNHLY and CDR2 FYNNEI. This CDR3 contains 14 residues. CDR3 in DNA: TGTGCCAGCTCTAGAATTGGGGCCAAGGAGGCCCTCCACTTT. Translation: CASSRIGAKEALHF.

CDR3 in amino acids: CATSRPGAPDWSIQYF. The DNA for the CDR3 is TGTGCCACCAGCAGGCCGGGGGCCCCCGACTGGAGCATTCAGTACTTC. V gene TRBV15 combines with J gene TRBJ2-4, with D perhaps assigned TRBD1 or TRBD2 (6 bases each). Germline CDR1 and CDR2: LNHNV and YYDKDF (reference sequence). The CDR3 sequence is 16 residues long. Trimming pared 3 bases from V and 9 bases from J, leaving 21 bases between.

The V gene is TRBV29-1, the J gene TRBJ2-7, with D possibly TRBD1 on 5 matching bases. The V gene's germline CDR1 is SQVTM and CDR2 ANQGSEA. This CDR3 has 12 residues. The V and J ends lost 2 bases and 7 bases respectively, with 12 bases between them. CDR3 DNA: TGCAGCGTTGAAAGGGGCTTTGGGGAGCAGTACTTC. Protein product: CSVERGFGEQYF.

CDR3 sequence: CAWSGAPDQPQHF. The CDR3 nucleotides are TGTGCCTGGAGTGGGGCGCCGGATCAGCCCCAGCATTTT. This sequence joins TRBV30 and TRBJ1-5; D is uncertain. With 1 base removed from V and 5 bases from J, the gap between germline ends came to 9 bases. Germline CDR1 reads GTSNPN; CDR2 reads SVGIG (reference sequence). The CDR3 runs to 13 residues.

This clone was observed a few times. The chain has TRBV29-1 and TRBJ1-6; D unclear. CDR3 length: 13 amino acids. Between the trimmed V and J ends, which lost 4 bases and 6 bases, there was a span of 10 bases. The germline CDR1 and CDR2 sequences are SQVTM and ANQGSEA. This CDR3 reads CSVAGGTNSPLHF. The CDR3 DNA reads TGCAGCGTTGCGGGAGGTACTAATTCACCCCTCCACTTT.

A remark on this clone: The sample contains more than one DNA sequence encoding this CDR3. This chain joins TRBV29-1 and TRBJ2-3; no firm D call. Germline V gene sequence: CDR1 SQVTM, CDR2 ANQGSEA. V lost 0 bases, J lost 3 bases, and 4 bases lay in between. The CDR3 totals 12 residues. The CDR3 loop is CSVEDGTDTQYF. CDR3 in DNA: TGCAGCGTTGAAGATGGAACAGATACGCAGTATTTT.

V gene TRBV2 combines with J gene TRBJ1-1; 9 nucleotides line up with TRBD1. The CDR3 totals 12 residues. The germline V gene has CDR1 SNHLY and CDR2 FYNNEI. V gave up 10 bases and J gave up 6 bases; unmatched junction bases: 6. CDR3 nucleotides: TGTGCCATAGACAGGGGGAGGGCTGAAGCTTTCTTT. It specifies CAIDRGRAEAFF. The full variable domain, in which reference TRBV2 and TRBJ1-1 provide the parts outside the CDR3, is EPEVTQTPSHQVTQMGQEVILRCVPISNHLYFYWYRQILGQKVEFLVSFYNNEISEKSEIFDDQFSVERPDGSNFTLKIRSTKLEDSAMYFCAIDRGRAEAFFGQGTRLTVV.

This sequence joins TRBV25-1 and TRBJ1-6, with D possibly being TRBD1 (6 bases). CDR3 length: 14 amino acids. The germline CDR1 and CDR2 sequences are MGHDK and SYGVNS. V was trimmed by 4 bases and J by 7 bases, leaving 11 bases between them. DNA for the CDR3: TGTGCCAGCAGTGCTCCGGGACAAAATTCACCCCTCCACTTT. It yields the protein CASSAPGQNSPLHF.

CDR3 sequence reads: CSAPEGTGDTGELFF. The CDR3 DNA is TGCAGCGCCCCCGAGGGGACAGGGGACACCGGGGAGCTGTTTTTT. V gene TRBV29-1 combines with J gene TRBJ2-2; 10 nucleotides line up with TRBD1. Germline V gene lookup returns CDR1 SQVTM and CDR2 ANQGSEA. This CDR3 is built from 15 residues. V shed 7 bases and J 3 bases; nucleotides not matched to a gene: 8.

V and J are TRBV7-2 and TRBJ2-1; D assignment may be TRBD1 or TRBD2 (5 bases each). Germline V gene data show CDR1 as SGHTA and CDR2 as FQGNSA. The CDR3 contains 12 residues. Trimming stripped 2 bases from V and 14 bases from J, with 13 bases between. As DNA, the CDR3 is TGTGCCAGCAGCTTACAGACCCTGGGGGAGTTCTTC. Protein sequence: CASSLQTLGEFF.

The chain joins TRBV27 to TRBJ2-5; TRBD2 matches 8 bases. CDR1 is MNHEY, CDR2 SMNVEV, per germline (reference sequence). This CDR3 region has 16 residues. Losses at the gene ends were 2 bases for V and 4 bases for J; bases not matched to a gene: 9. This chain's CDR3 is CASSLTLTSARETQYF. The CDR3 DNA reads as TGTGCCAGCAGTTTAACCCTGACTAGCGCGCGAGAGACCCAGTACTTC.

V is TRBV5-1 and J is TRBJ2-1; 8 bases map to TRBD1. The germline gives CDR1 SGHRS, CDR2 YFSETQ. CDR3 size: 13 residues. After removal of 4 bases from V and 12 bases from J, the junction contained 9 bases not matched to a gene. This chain's CDR3 is CASSLGQGDGQFF. Written as DNA, the CDR3 is TGCGCCAGCAGCCTTGGACAGGGCGATGGGCAGTTCTTC.

This clone was counted ten times or more. V gene TRBV10-3 combines with J gene TRBJ2-2; 9 bases map to TRBD2. V gave up 10 bases and J gave up 2 bases; unmatched junction bases: 5. Germline V gives CDR1 ENHRY, CDR2 SYGVKD. This CDR3 has 14 residues. The CDR3 spells CATATSGNTGELFF. The CDR3 coding sequence is TGTGCCACTGCGACTAGCGGAAACACCGGGGAGCTGTTTTTT.

The chain employs TRBV5-1 and TRBJ1-6; TRBD1 aligns across 9 bases. V shed 0 bases and J 8 bases; nucleotides not matched to a gene: 3. CDR3 length: 15 residues. Germline V lookup: CDR1 SGHRS, CDR2 YFSETQ. CDR3 sequence (DNA): TGCGCCAGCAGCTTGGTTACAGGGGGCGATTCACCCCTCCACTTT. Protein: CASSLVTGGDSPLHF.

The chain's CDR3 is CATSTSYNEQFF. The CDR3 bases are TGTGCCACCAGCACCTCCTACAATGAGCAGTTCTTC. The chain uses TRBV15 and TRBJ2-1; D not certain. CDR1 LNHNV and CDR2 YYDKDF come from the germline V gene (reference sequence). V was cut by 4 bases and J by 0 bases, with 1 base left in between. The CDR3 has 12 amino acids. The variable domain in full, with the rest retrieved from reference TRBV15 and TRBJ2-1, is DAMVIQNPRYQVTQFGKPVTLSCSQTLNHNVMYWYQQKSSQAPKLLFHYYDKDFNNEADTPDNFQSRRPNTSFCFLDIRSPGLGDTAMYLCATSTSYNEQFFGPGTRLTVL.

The chain employs TRBV5-1 and TRBJ1-6, with D possibly TRBD1 on 5 matching bases. Germline lookup yields CDR1 SGHRS and CDR2 YFSETQ. Trimming removed 0 bases from V and 8 bases from J, with 9 bases in between. The CDR3 extends over 14 amino acids. CDR3 bases: TGCGCCAGCAGCTTGGGGACGACAGATTCACCCCTCCACTTT. This encodes CASSLGTTDSPLHF.